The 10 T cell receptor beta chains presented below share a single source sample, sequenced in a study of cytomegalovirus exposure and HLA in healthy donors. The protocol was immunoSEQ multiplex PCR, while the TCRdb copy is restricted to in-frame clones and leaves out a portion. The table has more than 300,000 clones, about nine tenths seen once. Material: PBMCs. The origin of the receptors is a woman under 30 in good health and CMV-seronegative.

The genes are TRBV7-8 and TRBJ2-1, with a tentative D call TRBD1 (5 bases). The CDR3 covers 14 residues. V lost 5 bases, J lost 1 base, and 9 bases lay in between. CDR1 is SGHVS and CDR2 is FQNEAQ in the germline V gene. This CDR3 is CASSAQGSYNEQFF. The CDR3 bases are TGTGCCAGCAGCGCGCAGGGTTCCTACAATGAGCAGTTCTTC.

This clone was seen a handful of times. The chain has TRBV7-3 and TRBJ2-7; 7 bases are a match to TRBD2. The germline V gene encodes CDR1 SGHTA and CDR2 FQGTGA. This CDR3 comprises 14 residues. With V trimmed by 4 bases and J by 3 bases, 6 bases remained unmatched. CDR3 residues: CASSSGGGGYEQYF. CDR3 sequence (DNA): TGTGCCAGCAGCTCCGGAGGCGGGGGCTACGAGCAGTACTTC.

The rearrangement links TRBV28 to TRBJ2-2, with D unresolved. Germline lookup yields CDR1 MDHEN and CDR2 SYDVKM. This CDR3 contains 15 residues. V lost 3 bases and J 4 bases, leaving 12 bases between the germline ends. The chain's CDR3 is CASSFRVTVTGELFF. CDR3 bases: TGTGCCAGCAGTTTCCGGGTAACTGTCACCGGGGAGCTGTTTTTT.

The CDR3 DNA sequence: TGTGCCAGCAGTTTCCAGGGGCGGCAAGAGACCCAGTACTTC. Residues: CASSFQGRQETQYF. The V and J genes are TRBV28 and TRBJ2-5; tentatively, D is TRBD1 (6 bases). This CDR3 has 14 residues. Germline V gives CDR1 MDHEN, CDR2 SYDVKM. Trimming removed 3 bases at V and 2 bases at J, with 10 bases between.

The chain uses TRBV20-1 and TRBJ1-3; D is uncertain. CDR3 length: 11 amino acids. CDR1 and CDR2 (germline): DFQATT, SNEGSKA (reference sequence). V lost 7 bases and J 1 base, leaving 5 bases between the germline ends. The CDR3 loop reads CSVPSGNTIYF. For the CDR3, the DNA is TGCAGTGTCCCTTCTGGAAACACCATATATTTT.

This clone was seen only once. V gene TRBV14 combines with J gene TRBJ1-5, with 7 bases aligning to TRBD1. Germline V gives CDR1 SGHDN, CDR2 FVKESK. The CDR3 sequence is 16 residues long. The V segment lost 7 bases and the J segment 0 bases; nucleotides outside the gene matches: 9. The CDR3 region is CASNQTGSNSNQPQHF. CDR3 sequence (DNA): TGTGCCAGCAACCAGACAGGGTCGAATAGCAATCAGCCCCAGCATTTT.

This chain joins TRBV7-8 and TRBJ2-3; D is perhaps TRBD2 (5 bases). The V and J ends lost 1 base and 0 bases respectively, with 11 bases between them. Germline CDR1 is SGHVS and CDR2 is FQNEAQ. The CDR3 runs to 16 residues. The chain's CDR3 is CASSLGSGISTDTQYF. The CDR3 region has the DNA TGTGCCAGCAGCTTAGGCTCGGGAATTAGCACAGATACGCAGTATTTT. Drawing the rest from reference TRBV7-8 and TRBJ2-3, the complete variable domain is GAGVSQSPRYKVAKRGQDVALRCDPISGHVSLFWYQQALGQGPEFLTYFQNEAQLDKSGLPSDRFFAERPEGSVSTLKIQRTQQEDSAVYLCASSLGSGISTDTQYFGPGTRLTVL.

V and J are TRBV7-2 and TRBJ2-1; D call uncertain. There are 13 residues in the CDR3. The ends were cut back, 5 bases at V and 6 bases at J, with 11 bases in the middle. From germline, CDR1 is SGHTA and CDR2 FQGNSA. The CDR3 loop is CASSPLLSNEQFF. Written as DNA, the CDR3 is TGTGCCAGCAGCCCCCTCTTGAGCAATGAGCAGTTCTTC. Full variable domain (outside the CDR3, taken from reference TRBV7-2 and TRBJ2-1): GAGVSQSPSNKVTEKGKDVELRCDPISGHTALYWYRQSLGQGLEFLIYFQGNSAPDKSGLPSDRFSAERTGGSVSTLTIQRTQQEDSAVYLCASSPLLSNEQFFGPGTRLTVL.

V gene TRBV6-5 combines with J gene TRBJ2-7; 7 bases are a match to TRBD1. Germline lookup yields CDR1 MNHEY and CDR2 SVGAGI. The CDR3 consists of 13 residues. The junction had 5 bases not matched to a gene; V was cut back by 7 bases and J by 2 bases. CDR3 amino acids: CASIETGTYEQYF. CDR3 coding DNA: TGTGCCAGCATTGAGACAGGGACCTACGAGCAGTACTTC.

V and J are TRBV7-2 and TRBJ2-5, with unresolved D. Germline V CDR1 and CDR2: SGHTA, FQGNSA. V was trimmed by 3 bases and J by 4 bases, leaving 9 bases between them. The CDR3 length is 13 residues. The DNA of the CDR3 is TGTGCCAGCAGCTTCCGATTGGCAGAGACCCAGTACTTC. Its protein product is CASSFRLAETQYF.